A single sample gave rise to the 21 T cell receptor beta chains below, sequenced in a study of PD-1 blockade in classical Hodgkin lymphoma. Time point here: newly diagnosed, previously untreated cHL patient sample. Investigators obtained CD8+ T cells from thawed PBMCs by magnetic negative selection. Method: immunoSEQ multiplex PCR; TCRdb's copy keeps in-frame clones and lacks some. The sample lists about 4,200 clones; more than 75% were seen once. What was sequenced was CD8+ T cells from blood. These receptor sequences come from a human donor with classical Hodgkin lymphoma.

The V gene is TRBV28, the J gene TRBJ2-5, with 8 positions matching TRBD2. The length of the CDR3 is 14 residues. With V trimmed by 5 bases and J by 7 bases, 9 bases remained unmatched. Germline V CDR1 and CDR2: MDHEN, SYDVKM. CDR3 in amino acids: CASSPTSALGTQYF. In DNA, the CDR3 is TGTGCCAGCAGTCCGACTAGCGCCCTTGGGACCCAGTACTTC.

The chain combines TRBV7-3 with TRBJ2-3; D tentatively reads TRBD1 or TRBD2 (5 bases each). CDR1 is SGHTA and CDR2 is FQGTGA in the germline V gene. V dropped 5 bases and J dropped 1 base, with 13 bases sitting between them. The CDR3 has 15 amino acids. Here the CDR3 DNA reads TGTGCCAGCAGCCCTGGTGGGACCCGCACAGATACGCAGTATTTT. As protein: CASSPGGTRTDTQYF.

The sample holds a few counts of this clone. The CDR3 loop is CASSVEQGSYEQYF. Written as DNA, the CDR3 is TGTGCCAGCAGCGTAGAACAGGGTTCCTACGAGCAGTACTTC. The chain is built from TRBV9 and TRBJ2-7; a possible D gene is TRBD1 (6 bases). The CDR3 spans 14 residues. Germline V CDR1 and CDR2: SGDLS, YYNGEE. The germline V and J ends were trimmed by 0 bases and 1 base, with 8 bases remaining between them.

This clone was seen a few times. CDR3 region: CASSLYGTSSYNEQFF. The CDR3 DNA follows: TGTGCCAGCAGTTTATATGGTACATCATCCTACAATGAGCAGTTCTTC. This chain links TRBV28 with TRBJ2-1; D remains ambiguous. V was trimmed by 1 base and J by 1 base, leaving 11 bases between them. Germline loops: CDR1 MDHEN, CDR2 SYDVKM. The CDR3 length is 16 residues.

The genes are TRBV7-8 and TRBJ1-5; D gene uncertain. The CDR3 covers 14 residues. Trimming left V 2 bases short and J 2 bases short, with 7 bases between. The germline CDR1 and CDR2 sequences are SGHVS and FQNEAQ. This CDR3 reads CASSLPGGNQPQHF. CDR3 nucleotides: TGTGCCAGCAGCTTACCTGGGGGCAATCAGCCCCAGCATTTT. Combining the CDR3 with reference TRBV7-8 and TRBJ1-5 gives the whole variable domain GAGVSQSPRYKVAKRGQDVALRCDPISGHVSLFWYQQALGQGPEFLTYFQNEAQLDKSGLPSDRFFAERPEGSVSTLKIQRTQQEDSAVYLCASSLPGGNQPQHFGDGTRLSIL.

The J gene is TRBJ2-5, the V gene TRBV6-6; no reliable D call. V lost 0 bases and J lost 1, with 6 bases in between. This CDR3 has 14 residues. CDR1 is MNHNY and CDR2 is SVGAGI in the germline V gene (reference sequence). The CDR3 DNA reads TGTGCCAGCAGTTACTCGGCCAGCCAAGAGACCCAGTACTTC. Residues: CASSYSASQETQYF.

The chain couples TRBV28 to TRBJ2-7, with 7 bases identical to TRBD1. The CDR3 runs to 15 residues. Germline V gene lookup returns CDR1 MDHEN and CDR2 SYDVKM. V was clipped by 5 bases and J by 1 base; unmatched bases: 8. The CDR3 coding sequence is TGTGCCAGCAGTCTATACCGGGACAGTTCCTACGAGCAGTACTTC. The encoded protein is CASSLYRDSSYEQYF.

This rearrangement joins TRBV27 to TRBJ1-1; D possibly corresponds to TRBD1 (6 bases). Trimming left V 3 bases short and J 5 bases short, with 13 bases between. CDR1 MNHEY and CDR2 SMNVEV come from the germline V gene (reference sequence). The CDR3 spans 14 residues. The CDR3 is CASSLWGGGTEAFF. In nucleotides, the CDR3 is TGTGCCAGCAGTTTGTGGGGGGGCGGTACTGAAGCTTTCTTT.

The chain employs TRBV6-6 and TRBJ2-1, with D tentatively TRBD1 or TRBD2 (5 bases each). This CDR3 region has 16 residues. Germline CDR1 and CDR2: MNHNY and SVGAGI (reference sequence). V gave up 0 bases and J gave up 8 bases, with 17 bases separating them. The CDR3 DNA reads TGTGCCAGCAGTTACTCTGGGGGATCCGCCGGGGATGAGCAGTTCTTC. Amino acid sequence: CASSYSGGSAGDEQFF.

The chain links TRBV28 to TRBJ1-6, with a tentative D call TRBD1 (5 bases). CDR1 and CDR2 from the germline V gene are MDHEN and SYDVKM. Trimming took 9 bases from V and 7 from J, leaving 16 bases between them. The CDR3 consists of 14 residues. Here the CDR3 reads CASYMGQRNSPLHF. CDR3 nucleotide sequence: TGTGCCAGTTACATGGGGCAGAGGAATTCACCCCTCCACTTT. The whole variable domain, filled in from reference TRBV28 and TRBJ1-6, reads DVKVTQSSRYLVKRTGEKVFLECVQDMDHENMFWYRQDPGLGLRLIYFSYDVKMKEKGDIPEGYSVSREKKERFSLILESASTNQTSMYLCASYMGQRNSPLHFGNGTRLTVT.

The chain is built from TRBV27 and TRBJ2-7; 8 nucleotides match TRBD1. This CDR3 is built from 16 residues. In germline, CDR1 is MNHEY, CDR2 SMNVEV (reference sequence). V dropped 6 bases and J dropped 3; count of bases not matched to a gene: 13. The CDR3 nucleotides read TGTGCCAGCAGCCCCAAGACAGGGGTTAGGTTCTACGAGCAGTACTTC. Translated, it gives CASSPKTGVRFYEQYF.

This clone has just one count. The CDR3 DNA reads TGCAGCGTTCTGTTTCCGGGACTAGCGGGAGGCAATGAGCAGTTCTTC. The encoded protein is CSVLFPGLAGGNEQFF. The chain recombines TRBV29-1 with TRBJ2-1; TRBD2 matches at 15 bases. V shed 5 bases, J shed 6 bases, and the junction held 8 bases outside the gene matches. Germline V gene sequence: CDR1 SQVTM, CDR2 ANQGSEA. The CDR3 is 16 amino acids.

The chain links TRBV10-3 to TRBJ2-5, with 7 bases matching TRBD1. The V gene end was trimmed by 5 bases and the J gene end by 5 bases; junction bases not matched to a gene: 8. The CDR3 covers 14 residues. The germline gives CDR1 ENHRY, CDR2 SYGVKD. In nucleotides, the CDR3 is TGTGCCATCAGTTACGACAGGGTCGGGGAGACCCAGTACTTC. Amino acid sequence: CAISYDRVGETQYF.

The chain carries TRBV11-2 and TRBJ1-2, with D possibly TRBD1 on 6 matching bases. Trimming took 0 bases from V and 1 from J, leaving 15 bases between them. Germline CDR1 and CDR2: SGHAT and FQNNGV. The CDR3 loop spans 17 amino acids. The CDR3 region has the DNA TGTGCCAGCAGCTTAGATCTAAAAGGACAGATTAACTATGGCTACACCTTC. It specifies CASSLDLKGQINYGYTF.

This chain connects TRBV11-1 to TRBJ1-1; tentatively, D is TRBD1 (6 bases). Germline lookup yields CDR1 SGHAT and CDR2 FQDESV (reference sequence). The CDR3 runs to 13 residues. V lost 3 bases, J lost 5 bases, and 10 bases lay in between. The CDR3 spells CASSFRGRTEAFF. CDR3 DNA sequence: TGTGCCAGCAGCTTCCGGGGGCGAACTGAAGCTTTCTTT.

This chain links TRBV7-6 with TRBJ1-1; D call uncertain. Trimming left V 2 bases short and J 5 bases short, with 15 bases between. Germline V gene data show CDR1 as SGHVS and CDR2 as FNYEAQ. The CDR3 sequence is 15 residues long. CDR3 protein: CASSLSEGAGTEAFF. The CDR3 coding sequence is TGTGCCAGCAGCTTATCTGAGGGCGCGGGGACTGAAGCTTTCTTT.

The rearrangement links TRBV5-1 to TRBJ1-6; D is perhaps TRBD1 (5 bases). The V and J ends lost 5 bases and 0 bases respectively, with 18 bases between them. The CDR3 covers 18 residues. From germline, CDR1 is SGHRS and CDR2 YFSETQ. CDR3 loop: CASRRDLGTSSYNSPLHF. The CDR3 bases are TGCGCCAGCAGGAGGGACCTCGGCACCAGCTCCTATAATTCACCCCTCCACTTT.

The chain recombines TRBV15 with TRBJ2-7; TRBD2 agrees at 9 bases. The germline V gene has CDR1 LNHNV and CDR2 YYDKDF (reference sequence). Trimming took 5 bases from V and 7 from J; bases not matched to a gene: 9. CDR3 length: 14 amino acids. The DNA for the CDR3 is TGTGCCACCAGCTTAGCGGGAGTTTCGCGGGAGCAGTACTTC. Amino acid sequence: CATSLAGVSREQYF.

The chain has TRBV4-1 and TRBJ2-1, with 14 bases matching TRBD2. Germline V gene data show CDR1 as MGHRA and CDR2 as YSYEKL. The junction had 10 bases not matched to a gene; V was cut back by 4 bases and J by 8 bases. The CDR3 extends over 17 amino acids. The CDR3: CASSLGTSGRLAHEQFF. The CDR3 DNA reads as TGCGCCAGCAGCCTAGGGACTAGCGGGAGACTCGCCCATGAGCAGTTCTTC.

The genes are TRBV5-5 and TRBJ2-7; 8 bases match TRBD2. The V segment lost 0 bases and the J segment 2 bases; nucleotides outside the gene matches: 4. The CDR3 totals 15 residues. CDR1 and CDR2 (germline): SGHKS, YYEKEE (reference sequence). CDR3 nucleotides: TGTGCCAGCAGCTTGGAACTAGCGGAGGCCTACGAGCAGTACTTC. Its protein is CASSLELAEAYEQYF.

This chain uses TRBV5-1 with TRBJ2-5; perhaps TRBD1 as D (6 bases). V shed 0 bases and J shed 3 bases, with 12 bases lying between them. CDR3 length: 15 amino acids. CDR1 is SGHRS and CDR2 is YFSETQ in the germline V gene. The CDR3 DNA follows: TGCGCCAGCAGCTTGGGTGCAGGGGAAAAAGAGACCCAGTACTTC. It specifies CASSLGAGEKETQYF. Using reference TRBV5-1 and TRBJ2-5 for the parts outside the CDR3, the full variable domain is KAGVTQTPRYLIKTRGQQVTLSCSPISGHRSVSWYQQTPGQGLQFLFEYFSETQRNKGNFPGRFSGRQFSNSRSEMNVSTLELGDSALYLCASSLGAGEKETQYFGPGTRLLVL.